This T cell receptor (beta chain) came from a study of immune evolution from preneoplasia to lung adenocarcinoma. H&E slides confirmed each diagnosis, reviewed by two pathologists independently. Some clones are missing from TCRdb's copy, which holds only in-frame ones; the method was immunoSEQ multiplex PCR. The repertoire holds thousands of clones, around 80% seen once, with about 3.9% in the top ten. The TCR comes from a person aged 55 to 70 with lung adenocarcinoma. Material for sequencing was FFPE invasive lung adenocarcinoma tissue.

As DNA, the CDR3 is TGTGCCAGCAGCTCGGGACGGACTCCCGGCGTCCTGACTTTC. Protein product: CASSSGRTPGVLTF. The V call is TRBV5-4, the J call TRBJ2-6; D could derive from TRBD1 or TRBD2 (5 bases each). Per the germline V gene, CDR1 is SGHNT and CDR2 is YYREEE (reference sequence). Between the trimmed V and J ends, which lost 3 bases and 12 bases, there was a span of 16 bases. This CDR3 is 14 amino acids long.